This T cell receptor beta chain was obtained from a study of a mutant IDH1 vaccine in newly diagnosed glioma. Sample time point: week 11, during vaccination. Alongside topical imiquimod, each dose of vaccine comprised 300 ug of mutant IDH1 20-mer peptide. This CDR3 is 16 amino acids long. CDR1 is GTSNPN, CDR2 SVGIG, per germline (reference sequence). Unmatched junction bases numbered 9, after V lost 4 bases and J lost 5 bases. TCRdb's table, derived via immunoSEQ multiplex PCR, lists solely in-frame clones and lacks some. Of roughly 130,000 clones listed, roughly 75% are singletons. Only one count was recorded for this clone. Its target is unknown.

The sample in question was PBMCs, obtained from a glioma patient whose treatment included an IDH1 peptide vaccine. V usage is TRBV30 and J usage is TRBJ2-1, with 12 bases fitting TRBD2. This receptor was obtained from a man aged 35 to 55 with glioma. The CDR3 loop is CAWTSGGALVHNEQFF. CDR3 in DNA: TGTGCCTGGACTAGCGGGGGGGCCCTAGTCCACAATGAGCAGTTCTTC.